In its sample, the clone carrying this TCR beta chain was seen many times. Its target is unknown. These data belong to a study of T cell repertoires in cytomegalovirus infection. As for the study in general: Both CMV infection and a matching HLA type were indicated by public TCR beta signatures. Study findings and constraints: There were carriers of CMV plus the relevant HLA, and cumulative public TCR beta family frequency identified them. The response measured ex vivo was dominated by TCR beta clonotypes (HLA-C-restricted and CMV-specific).

TCRdb recomputed calls from the reads with MiXCR, one row per CDR3 protein. This sample yields under 100,000 distinct CDR3 sequences, of which about 4% are seen a single time; approximately 4.6% belongs to the top ten. The CDR3 runs to 14 residues. Germline-derived CDR1 and CDR2 are SGHVT and SQSDAQ. Trimming stripped 6 bases from V and 1 base from J, with 12 bases between. The sequence derives from a human donor in good health (CMV status not recorded). Some clones in this sample may be carry-over from other donors' samples. This chain joins TRBV7-4 and TRBJ1-1, with a weak D call TRBD1 (5 bases). The sequenced sample consisted of PBMCs. CDR3 bases: TGTGCCAGCAGGAAGGAGACAGAGAACACTGAAGCTTTCTTT. Translating it yields CASRKETENTEAFF.